This T cell receptor (beta chain) was sequenced in a study of tumor and adjacent non-tumor tissue in lung cancer. This sample's RNA came from whole unsorted tissue. The normal lung tissue was taken more than 3 cm from the tumor edge. The CDR3 is 13 residues long. Per germline, CDR1 SGHVS and CDR2 FQNEAQ. Trimming cost V 8 bases and J 3 bases, with 11 bases left between them. TCRbeta libraries were built with three rounds of nested PCR, modified from ARM-PCR. One entry per CDR3 protein results from TCRdb running MiXCR on the multiplex PCR reads. In the table there are approximately 120,000 distinct CDR3 sequences, roughly two thirds of which are singletons.

The specimen sequenced was distant non-tumor lung tissue. The chain links TRBV7-8 to TRBJ1-3; the D gene is possibly TRBD1 (5 bases). The sequence was obtained from a man aged 55 to 69 with non-small cell lung cancer. The CDR3, as DNA: TGTGCCAGCGGCGCGGGGCTTGGAAACACCATATATTTT. Its protein is CASGAGLGNTIYF.